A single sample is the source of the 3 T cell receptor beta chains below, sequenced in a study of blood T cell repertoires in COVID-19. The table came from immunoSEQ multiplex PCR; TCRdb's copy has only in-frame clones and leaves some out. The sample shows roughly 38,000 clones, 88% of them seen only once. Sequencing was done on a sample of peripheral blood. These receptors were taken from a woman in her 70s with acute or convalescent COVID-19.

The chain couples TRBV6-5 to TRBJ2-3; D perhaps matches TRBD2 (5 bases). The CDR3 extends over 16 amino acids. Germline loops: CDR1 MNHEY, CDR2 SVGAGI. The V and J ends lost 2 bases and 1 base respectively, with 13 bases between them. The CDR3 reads CASSYTGSPRTDTQYF. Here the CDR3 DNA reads TGTGCCAGCAGTTACACGGGGTCACCTCGCACAGATACGCAGTATTTT.

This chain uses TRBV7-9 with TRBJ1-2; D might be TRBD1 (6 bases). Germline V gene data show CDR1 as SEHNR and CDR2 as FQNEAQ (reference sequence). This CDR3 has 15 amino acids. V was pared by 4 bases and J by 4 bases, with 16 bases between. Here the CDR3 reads CASSSSGTSGYGYTF. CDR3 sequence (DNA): TGTGCCAGCAGCTCATCCGGGACATCTGGCTATGGCTACACCTTC. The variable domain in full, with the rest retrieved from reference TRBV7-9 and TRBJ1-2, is DTGVSQNPRHKITKRGQNVTFRCDPISEHNRLYWYRQTLGQGPEFLTYFQNEAQLEKSRLLSDRFSAERPKGSFSTLEIQRTEQGDSAMYLCASSSSGTSGYGYTFGSGTRLTVV.

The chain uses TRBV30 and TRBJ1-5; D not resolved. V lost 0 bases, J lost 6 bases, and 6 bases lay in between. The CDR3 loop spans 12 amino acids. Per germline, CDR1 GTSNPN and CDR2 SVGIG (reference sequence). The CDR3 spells CAWSVPGQPQHF. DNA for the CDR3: TGTGCCTGGAGTGTCCCGGGTCAGCCCCAGCATTTT.